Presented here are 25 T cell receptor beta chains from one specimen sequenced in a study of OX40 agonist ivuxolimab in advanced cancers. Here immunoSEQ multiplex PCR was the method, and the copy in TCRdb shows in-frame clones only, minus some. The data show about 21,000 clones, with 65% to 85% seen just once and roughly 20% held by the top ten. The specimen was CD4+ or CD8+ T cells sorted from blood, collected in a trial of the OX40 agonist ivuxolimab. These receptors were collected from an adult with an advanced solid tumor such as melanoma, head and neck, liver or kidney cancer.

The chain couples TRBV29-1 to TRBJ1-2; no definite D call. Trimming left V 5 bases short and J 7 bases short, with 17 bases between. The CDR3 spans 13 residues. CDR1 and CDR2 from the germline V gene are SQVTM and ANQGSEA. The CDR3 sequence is CSVQARASLGYTF. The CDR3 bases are TGCAGCGTTCAGGCCCGGGCATCGCTTGGCTACACCTTC.

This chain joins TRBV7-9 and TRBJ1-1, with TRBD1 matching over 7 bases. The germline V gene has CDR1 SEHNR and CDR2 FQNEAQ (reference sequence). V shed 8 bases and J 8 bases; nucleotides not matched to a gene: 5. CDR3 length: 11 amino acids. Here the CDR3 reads CASGYRGEAFF. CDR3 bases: TGTGCCAGCGGCTACAGGGGAGAAGCTTTCTTT.

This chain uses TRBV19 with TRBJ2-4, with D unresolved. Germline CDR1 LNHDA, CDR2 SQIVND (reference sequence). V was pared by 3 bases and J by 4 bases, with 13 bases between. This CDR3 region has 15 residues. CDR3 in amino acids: CASSILVGQKNIQYF. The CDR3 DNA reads TGTGCCAGTAGTATTTTAGTAGGGCAGAAAAACATTCAGTACTTC.

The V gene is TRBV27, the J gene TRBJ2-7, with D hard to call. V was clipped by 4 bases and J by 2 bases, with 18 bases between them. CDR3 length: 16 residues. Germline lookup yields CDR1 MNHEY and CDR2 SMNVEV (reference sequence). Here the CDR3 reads CASSSLSGETAYEQYF. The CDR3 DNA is TGTGCCAGCAGTTCACTAAGTGGGGAAACGGCCTACGAGCAGTACTTC.

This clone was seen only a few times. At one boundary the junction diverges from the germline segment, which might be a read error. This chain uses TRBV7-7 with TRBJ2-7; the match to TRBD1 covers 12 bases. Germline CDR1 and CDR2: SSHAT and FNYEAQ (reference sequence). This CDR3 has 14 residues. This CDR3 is CASSFGTGGDEQYF. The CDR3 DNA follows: TGTGCTAGCAGCTTCGGGACAGGGGGCGACGAGCAGTACTTC.

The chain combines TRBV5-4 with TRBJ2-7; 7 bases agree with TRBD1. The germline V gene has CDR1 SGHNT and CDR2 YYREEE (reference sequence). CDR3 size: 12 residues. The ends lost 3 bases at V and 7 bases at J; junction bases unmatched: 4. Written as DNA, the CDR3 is TGTGCCAGCAGCTCCGGGACAGAAGAGCAGTACTTC. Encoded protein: CASSSGTEEQYF.

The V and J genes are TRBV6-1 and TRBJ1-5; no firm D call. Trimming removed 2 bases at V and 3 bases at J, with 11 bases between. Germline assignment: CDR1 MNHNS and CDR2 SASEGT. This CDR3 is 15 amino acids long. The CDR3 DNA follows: TGTGCCAGCAGTGAATGGGTGACCGCCAATCAGCCCCAGCATTTT. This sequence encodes CASSEWVTANQPQHF.

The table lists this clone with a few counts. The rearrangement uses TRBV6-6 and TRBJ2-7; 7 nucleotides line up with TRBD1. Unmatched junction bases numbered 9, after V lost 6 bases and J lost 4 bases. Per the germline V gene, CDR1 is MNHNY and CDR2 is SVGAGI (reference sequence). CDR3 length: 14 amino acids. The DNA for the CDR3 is TGTGCCAGCAGGCAACAGGGGTCCTCGTACGAGCAGTACTTC. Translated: CASRQQGSSYEQYF.

The CDR3: CASSVRLLYEQYF. The CDR3 DNA reads as TGTGCCAGCAGTGTTCGACTTCTCTACGAGCAGTACTTC. The chain links TRBV2 to TRBJ2-7; D not certain. Per germline, CDR1 SNHLY and CDR2 FYNNEI. The CDR3 is 13 residues long. The V gene lost 4 bases and the J gene lost 3 bases, with 10 bases spanning the gap.

CDR3 sequence reads: CASSSDRGTSGTDTQYF. The CDR3, as DNA: TGTGCCAGTAGTAGCGACAGGGGGACTAGCGGTACAGATACGCAGTATTTT. V usage is TRBV19 and J usage is TRBJ2-3; 11 bases line up with TRBD2. Germline trimming cut 4 bases from V and 3 bases from J; bases unmatched to any gene: 9. The CDR3 length is 17 residues. Per germline, CDR1 LNHDA and CDR2 SQIVND (reference sequence).

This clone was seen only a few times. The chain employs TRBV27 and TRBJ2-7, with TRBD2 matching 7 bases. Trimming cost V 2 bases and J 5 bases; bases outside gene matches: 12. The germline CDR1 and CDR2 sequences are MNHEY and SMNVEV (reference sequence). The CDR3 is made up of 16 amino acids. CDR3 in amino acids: CASSLRTGLGVHEQYF. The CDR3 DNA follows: TGTGCCAGCAGTTTACGGACCGGACTAGGGGTCCACGAGCAGTACTTC.

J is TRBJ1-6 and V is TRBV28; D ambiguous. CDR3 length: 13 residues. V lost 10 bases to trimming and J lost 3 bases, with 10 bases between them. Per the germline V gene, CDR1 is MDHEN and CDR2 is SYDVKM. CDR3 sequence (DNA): TGTGCCACACAAGGACGCTATAATTCACCCCTCCACTTT. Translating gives CATQGRYNSPLHF.

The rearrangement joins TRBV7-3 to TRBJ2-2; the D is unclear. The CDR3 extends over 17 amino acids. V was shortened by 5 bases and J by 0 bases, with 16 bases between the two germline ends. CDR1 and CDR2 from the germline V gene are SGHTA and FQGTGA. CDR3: CASSPTSSHANTGELFF. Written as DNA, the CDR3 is TGTGCCAGCAGCCCGACCTCCAGCCACGCGAACACCGGGGAGCTGTTTTTT.

CDR3 sequence reads: CASSQGTGTDEQYF. In nucleotides, the CDR3 is TGCGCCAGCAGCCAAGGGACAGGGACCGACGAGCAGTACTTC. This sequence joins TRBV4-1 and TRBJ2-7; 8 nucleotides align to TRBD1. This CDR3 spans 14 amino acids. CDR1 MGHRA and CDR2 YSYEKL come from the germline V gene. V trimming: 1 base; J trimming: 5 bases; junction bases outside the gene matches: 4.

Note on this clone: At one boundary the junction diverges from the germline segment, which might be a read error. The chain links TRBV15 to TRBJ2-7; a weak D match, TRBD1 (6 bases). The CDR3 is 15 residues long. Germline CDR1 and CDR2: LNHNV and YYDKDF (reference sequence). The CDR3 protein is CATSTDPGPRGVQCF. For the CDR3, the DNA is TGTGCCACCAGCACAGACCCGGGCCCCAGGGGTGTGCAGTGCTTC.

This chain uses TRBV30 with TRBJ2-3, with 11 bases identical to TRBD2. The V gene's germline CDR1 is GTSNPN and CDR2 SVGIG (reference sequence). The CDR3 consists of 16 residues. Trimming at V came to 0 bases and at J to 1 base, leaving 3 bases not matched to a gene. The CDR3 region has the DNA TGTGCCTGGAGTGTACTAGCGGGGGTACGCACAGATACGCAGTATTTT. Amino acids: CAWSVLAGVRTDTQYF.

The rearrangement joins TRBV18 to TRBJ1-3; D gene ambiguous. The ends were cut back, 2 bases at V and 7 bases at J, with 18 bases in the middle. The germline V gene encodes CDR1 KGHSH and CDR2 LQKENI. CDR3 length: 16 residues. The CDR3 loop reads CASSPATGRVVNTIYF. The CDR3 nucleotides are TGTGCCAGCTCACCAGCTACGGGCCGGGTGGTTAACACCATATATTTT.

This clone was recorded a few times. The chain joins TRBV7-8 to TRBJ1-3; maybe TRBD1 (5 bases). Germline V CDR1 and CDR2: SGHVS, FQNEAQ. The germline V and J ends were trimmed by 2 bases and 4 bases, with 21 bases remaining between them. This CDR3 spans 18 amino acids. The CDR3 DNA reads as TGTGCCAGCAGCTTACCCCCAGGGATGATTTCGGGAGGAAACACCATATATTTT. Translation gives CASSLPPGMISGGNTIYF. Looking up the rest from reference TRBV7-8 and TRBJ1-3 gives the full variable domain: GAGVSQSPRYKVAKRGQDVALRCDPISGHVSLFWYQQALGQGPEFLTYFQNEAQLDKSGLPSDRFFAERPEGSVSTLKIQRTQQEDSAVYLCASSLPPGMISGGNTIYFGEGSWLTVV.

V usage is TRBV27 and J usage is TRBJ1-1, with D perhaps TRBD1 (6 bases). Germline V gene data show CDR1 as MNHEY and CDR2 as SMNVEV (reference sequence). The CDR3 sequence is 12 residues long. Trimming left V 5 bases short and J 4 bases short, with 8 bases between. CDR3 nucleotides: TGTGCCAGCAGTAAGGGGGGCACTGAAGCTTTCTTT. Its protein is CASSKGGTEAFF.

CDR3 DNA sequence: TGCAGCGTACTTGACAGGACCTACTACGAGCAGTACTTC. This encodes CSVLDRTYYEQYF. J is TRBJ2-7 and V is TRBV29-1, with D possibly being TRBD1 (6 bases). Germline V gene data show CDR1 as SQVTM and CDR2 as ANQGSEA. The ends were cut back, 6 bases at V and 3 bases at J, with 15 bases in the middle. The length of the CDR3 is 13 residues.

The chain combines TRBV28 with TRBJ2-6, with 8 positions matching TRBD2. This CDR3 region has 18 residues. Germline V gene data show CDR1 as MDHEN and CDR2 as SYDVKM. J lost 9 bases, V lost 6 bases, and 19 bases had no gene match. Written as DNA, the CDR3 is TGTGCCAGCAGCGACACGGGACTAGTCTCTCGTGCGGGCAACGTCCTGACTTTC. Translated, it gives CASSDTGLVSRAGNVLTF.

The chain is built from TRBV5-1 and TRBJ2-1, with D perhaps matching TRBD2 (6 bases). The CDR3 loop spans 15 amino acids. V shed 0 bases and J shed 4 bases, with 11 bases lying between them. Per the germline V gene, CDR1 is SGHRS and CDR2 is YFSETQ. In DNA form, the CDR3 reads TGCGCCAGCAGCTTGGGAGGAGGGGCATACAATGAGCAGTTCTTC. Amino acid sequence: CASSLGGGAYNEQFF.

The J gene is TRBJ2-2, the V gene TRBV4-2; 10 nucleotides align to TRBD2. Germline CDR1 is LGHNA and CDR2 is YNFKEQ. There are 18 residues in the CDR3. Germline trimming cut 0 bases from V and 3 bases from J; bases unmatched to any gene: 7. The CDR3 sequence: CASSQEASGGRHTGELFF. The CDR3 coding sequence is TGTGCCAGCAGCCAAGAGGCTAGCGGGGGCAGGCACACCGGGGAGCTGTTTTTT.

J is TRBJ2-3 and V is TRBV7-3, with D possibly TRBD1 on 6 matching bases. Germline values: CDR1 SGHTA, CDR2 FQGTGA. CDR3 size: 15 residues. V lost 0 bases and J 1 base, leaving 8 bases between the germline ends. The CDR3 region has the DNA TGTGCCAGCAGCTTAACGCACAGGGGCACAGATACGCAGTATTTT. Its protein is CASSLTHRGTDTQYF.

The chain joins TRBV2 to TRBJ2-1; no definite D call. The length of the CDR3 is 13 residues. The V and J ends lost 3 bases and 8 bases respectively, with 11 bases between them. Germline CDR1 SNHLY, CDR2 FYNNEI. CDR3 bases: TGTGCCAGCAGTGATACCTACGGAGATGAGCAGTTCTTC. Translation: CASSDTYGDEQFF.